This is a list of T cell receptor beta chains from one sample in a study of blood T cell repertoires in COVID-19. Sequenced by immunoSEQ multiplex PCR; TCRdb stores in-frame clones only, minus some. The data hold nearly 200,000 clones, with 85% observed a single time. Sequencing was done on a sample of peripheral blood. The receptors come from a man between 60 and 75 years old with COVID-19, enrolled during active disease. CDR3s include the opening cysteine and the closing phenylalanine or tryptophan. The D gene is left open where the match is weak. Clone size is stated in some rows and not others, as once, few, many or a class when expanded.

-	-	TRBJ1-1	TRBV28	CASSSPGGTSTEAFF	TGTGCCAGCAGTTCCCCTGGCGGGACGAGTACTGAAGCTTTCTTT
-	-	TRBJ2-5	TRBV28	CASAPPGFQETQYF	TGTGCCAGCGCCCCCCCCGGGTTCCAAGAGACCCAGTACTTC
-	-	TRBJ1-5	TRBV28	CASSSGTFNQPQHF	TGTGCCAGCAGCTCCGGGACATTTAATCAGCCCCAGCATTTT
-	-	TRBJ2-7	TRBV5-1	CASSLEPYEQYF	TGCGCCAGCAGCTTGGAGCCTTACGAGCAGTACTTC
-	-	TRBJ1-1	TRBV27	CASSPHGGGGPKVAFF	TGTGCCAGCAGTCCCCACGGCGGGGGAGGGCCGAAGGTAGCTTTCTTT
-	TRBD2	TRBJ2-1	TRBV2	CASTIPSGSRNEQFF	TGTGCCAGCACCATTCCTAGCGGGAGTAGGAATGAGCAGTTCTTC
-	-	TRBJ2-7	TRBV18	CASSEKPYEQYF	TGTGCCAGCTCAGAGAAACCCTACGAGCAGTACTTC
once	-	TRBJ1-2	TRBV5-1	CASSLGSEVGGYTF	TGCGCCAGCAGCTTGGGGTCGGAGGTTGGAGGCTACACCTTC
-	-	TRBJ1-6	TRBV12-5	CASGIRPGGRWYSPLHF	TGTGCTAGTGGGATCCGCCCCGGGGGGCGTTGGTATTCACCCCTCCACTTT
-	TRBD1	TRBJ1-1	TRBV7-2	CASSPRDRGNTEAFF	TGTGCCAGCAGCCCCCGGGACAGGGGGAACACTGAAGCTTTCTTT
-	-	TRBJ1-1	TRBV29-1	CSVTGIMNTEAFF	TGCAGCGTTACAGGTATCATGAACACTGAAGCTTTCTTT
-	-	TRBJ1-1	TRBV28	CASSLWTPPEAFF	TGTGCCAGCAGTTTATGGACACCTCCAGAAGCTTTCTTT
once	-	TRBJ1-2	TRBV27	CASSATEGFYGYTF	TGTGCCAGCAGTGCGACGGAGGGATTCTATGGCTACACCTTC
-	-	TRBJ1-2	TRBV20-1	CIPGGAWGYTF	TGCATCCCTGGGGGGGCGTGGGGCTACACCTTC
-	-	TRBJ1-6	TRBV6-5	CASSSTFNSPLHF	TGTGCCAGCTCGTCAACATTTAATTCACCCCTCCACTTT
once	-	TRBJ2-5	TRBV28	CASKLGGGTGEETQYF	TGTGCCAGCAAGTTAGGAGGAGGGACTGGAGAAGAGACCCAGTACTTC
-	-	TRBJ1-1	TRBV6-2/TRBV6-3	CASSSSGETFF	TGTGCCAGCAGCTCCTCAGGGGAGACTTTCTTT
once	-	TRBJ1-3	TRBV5-8	CASSLVYVSSGNTIYF	TGTGCCAGCAGCTTGGTCTACGTGAGCTCTGGAAACACCATATATTTT
-	-	TRBJ2-2	TRBV19	CASSPQGRAWELFF	TGTGCCAGTAGTCCTCAGGGCAGGGCCTGGGAGCTGTTTTTT
-	-	TRBJ1-1	TRBV3-1/TRBV3-2	CASSLGQENTEAFF	TGTGCCAGCAGCCTGGGGCAGGAGAACACTGAAGCTTTCTTT
-	TRBD1	TRBJ2-1	TRBV30	CARGETGTYNEQFF	TGTGCCAGAGGGGAGACAGGGACATACAATGAGCAGTTCTTC
-	-	TRBJ1-5	TRBV15	CATSRAGGDYGNQPQHF	TGTGCCACCAGCCGTGCTGGGGGGGATTACGGCAATCAGCCCCAGCATTTT
-	-	TRBJ2-3	TRBV5-1	CASSLDSSGTDTQYF	TGCGCCAGCAGCTTGGATTCTAGCGGCACAGATACGCAGTATTTT
few	-	TRBJ1-2	TRBV4-1	CASSRPVLGEGSGYTF	TGCGCCAGCAGCCGCCCCGTCTTAGGGGAGGGAAGTGGCTACACCTTC
-	TRBD1	TRBJ1-2	TRBV5-6	CASSLGRGLGGYTF	TGTGCCAGCAGCTTAGGCAGGGGGCTCGGTGGCTACACCTTC
-	TRBD1	TRBJ1-4	TRBV7-2	CASSTGVDEKLFF	TGTGCCAGCAGTACAGGGGTGGATGAAAAACTGTTTTTT
-	TRBD1	TRBJ2-7	TRBV28	CASRSYRGISYEQYF	TGTGCCAGCAGATCCTACAGGGGGATCTCCTACGAGCAGTACTTC
-	TRBD2	TRBJ2-4	TRBV29-1	CSVSKTSGFSKNIQYF	TGCAGCGTTTCCAAAACTAGCGGGTTTAGCAAAAACATTCAGTACTTC
-	TRBD1	TRBJ1-3	TRBV27	CASSPGGLDTIYF	TGTGCCAGCAGCCCAGGGGGCTTAGACACCATATATTTT
few	TRBD1	TRBJ1-1	TRBV6-4	CASRGQGKNSEAFF	TGTGCCAGCAGGGGACAGGGAAAGAACTCTGAAGCTTTCTTT
-	-	TRBJ1-4	TRBV15	CATSRSIATNEKLFF	TGTGCCACCAGCAGGTCAATTGCAACTAATGAAAAACTGTTTTTT
-	-	TRBJ2-3	TRBV6-4	CASSERQAGGLDTQYF	TGTGCCAGCAGTGAACGGCAAGCGGGTGGGCTCGATACGCAGTATTTT
-	-	TRBJ1-1	TRBV4-1	CASSQVRGTEAFF	TGCGCCAGCAGCCAAGTTAGGGGAACTGAAGCTTTCTTT
-	TRBD2	TRBJ2-1	TRBV7-7	CASSLREGTYNEQFF	TGTGCCAGCAGCTTAAGGGAGGGTACCTACAATGAGCAGTTCTTC
-	-	TRBJ1-1	TRBV5-6	CASSLSRRGAEAFF	TGTGCCAGCAGCTTGAGTAGGCGGGGCGCTGAAGCTTTCTTT
-	-	TRBJ1-6	TRBV6-5	CASSLESLGGSPLHF	TGTGCCAGCAGTCTAGAGAGCCTGGGAGGATCACCCCTCCACTTT
-	-	TRBJ1-5	TRBV2	CASSEHLNQPQHF	TGTGCCAGCAGTGAACACTTGAATCAGCCCCAGCATTTT
-	TRBD1	TRBJ2-2	TRBV5-1	CASSLIPRGPTGELFF	TGCGCCAGCAGCTTGATTCCCAGGGGGCCCACCGGGGAGCTGTTTTTT
-	-	TRBJ2-6	TRBV2	CASIESSGANVLTF	TGTGCCAGCATCGAGAGCTCTGGGGCCAACGTCCTGACTTTC